Listed below are T cell receptor beta chains from one sample, sequenced in a study of cytomegalovirus exposure and HLA in healthy donors. Clones were read by immunoSEQ multiplex PCR, and TCRdb kept only the in-frame ones, dropping some. The repertoire has around 250,000 clones, 80% to 85% of them found once; the top ten carry almost 8%. The sample taken for sequencing was PBMCs. The source of these receptors is a woman aged 55-70 years in good health and CMV-seropositive. CDR3s leave out the opening cysteine and the closing phenylalanine or tryptophan. For some rows the clone size is stated as once, few or many, or as a class when expanded; others skip it.

v_call,cdr3_length,j_call,clone_size,cdr3_aa
TRBV4-1,11,TRBJ2-5,few,ASSRWQKETQY
TRBV9,14,TRBJ1-4,.,ASSAFGDTGGEKLF
TRBV15,14,TRBJ2-3,.,ATSRDLLAGGRTQY
TRBV6-6,13,TRBJ2-6,.,ASLPGGPGANVLT
TRBV5-4,15,TRBJ2-7,.,ASSLARTSRDFNEQY
TRBV10-2,12,TRBJ1-1,.,ASSAGGLNTEAF
TRBV28,11,TRBJ1-5,.,ASTGTGGQPQH
TRBV6-5,13,TRBJ2-6,.,ASRQQGSGANVLT
TRBV5-6,11,TRBJ2-7,.,ASSPGQGSEQY
TRBV10-3,15,TRBJ2-6,.,AISESIEASGANVLT
TRBV6-4,13,TRBJ2-3,.,ATRRGLASTDTQY
TRBV5-4,12,TRBJ2-5,once,ASSPTSGQETQY
TRBV10-3,15,TRBJ2-1,.,AISETRSGRANNEQF
TRBV5-1,13,TRBJ2-1,many,ASSSRTSGSNEQF
TRBV13,12,TRBJ1-2,.,ASSPTGGADGYT
TRBV5-1,13,TRBJ2-2,.,ASSLLTVNTGELF
TRBV5-1,12,TRBJ1-1,.,ASSLGPSGTGAF
TRBV10-3,12,TRBJ1-4,.,AIGVGAPGEKLF
TRBV6-4,14,TRBJ2-2,.,ASSGRLAQNTGELF
TRBV5-4,15,TRBJ1-2,.,ASSPRTGQLANYGYT
TRBV6-1,10,TRBJ2-7,.,ASSWRVGEQY
TRBV6-1,15,TRBJ2-4,.,ASSEGASGLAKNIQY